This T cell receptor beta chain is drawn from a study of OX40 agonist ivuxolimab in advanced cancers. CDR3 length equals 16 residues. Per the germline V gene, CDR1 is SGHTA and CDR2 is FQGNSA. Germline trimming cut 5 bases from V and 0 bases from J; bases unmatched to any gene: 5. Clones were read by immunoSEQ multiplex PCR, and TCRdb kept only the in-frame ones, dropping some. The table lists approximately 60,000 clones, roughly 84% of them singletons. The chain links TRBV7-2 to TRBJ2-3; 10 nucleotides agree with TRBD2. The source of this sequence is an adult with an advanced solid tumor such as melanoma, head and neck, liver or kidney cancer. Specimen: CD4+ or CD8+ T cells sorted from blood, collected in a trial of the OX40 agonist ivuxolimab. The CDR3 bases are TGTGCCAGCAGCAGATATAGCGGGGGGAGCACAGATACGCAGTATTTT. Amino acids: CASSRYSGGSTDTQYF.